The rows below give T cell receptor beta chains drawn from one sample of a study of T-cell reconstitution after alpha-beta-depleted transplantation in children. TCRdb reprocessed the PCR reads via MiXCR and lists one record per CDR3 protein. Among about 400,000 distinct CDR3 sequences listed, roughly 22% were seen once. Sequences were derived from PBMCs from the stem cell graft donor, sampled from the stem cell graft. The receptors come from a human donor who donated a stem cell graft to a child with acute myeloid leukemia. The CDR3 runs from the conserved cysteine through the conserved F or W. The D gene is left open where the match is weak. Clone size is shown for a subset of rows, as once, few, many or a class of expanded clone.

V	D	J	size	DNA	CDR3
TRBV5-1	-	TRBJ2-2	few	TGCGCCAGCAGCTGGAGGGCAGGGAGCGCTCGAGGCACCGGGGAGCTGTTTTTT	CASSWRAGSARGTGELFF
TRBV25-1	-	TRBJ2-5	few	TGTGCCAGCAGTGATGGGCCTGCACAGTACTTC	CASSDGPAQYF
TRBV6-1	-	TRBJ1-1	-	TGTGCCAGCAGTGTATGGGGACCGGCGGACACTGAAGCTTTCTTT	CASSVWGPADTEAFF
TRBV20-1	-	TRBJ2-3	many	TGCAGTGCCAACAGACTAGAAGTGACAGATACGCAGTATTTT	CSANRLEVTDTQYF
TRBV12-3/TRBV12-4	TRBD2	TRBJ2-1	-	TGTGCCAGCAGTCCCGGAGGTAGCGGGATATCCTACAATGAGCAGTTCTTC	CASSPGGSGISYNEQFF
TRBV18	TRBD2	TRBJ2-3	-	TGTGCCAGCACGGGACTAGCGGGAATCAGCACAGATACGCAGTATTTT	CASTGLAGISTDTQYF
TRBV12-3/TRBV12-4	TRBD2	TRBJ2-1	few	TGTGCCAGCAACCCTAGCGGGAGCGGGGAGCAGTTCTTC	CASNPSGSGEQFF
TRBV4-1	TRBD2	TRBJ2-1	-	TGCGCCAGCAGCCAAGGTCTCCTAGCGGGAGGGGGAGATGAGCAGTTCTTC	CASSQGLLAGGGDEQFF
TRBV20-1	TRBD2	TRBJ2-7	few	TGCAGTGCTAGCTCCATCGGGACTAGCGGGAGGATGATTTCCTACGAGCAGTACTTC	CSASSIGTSGRMISYEQYF
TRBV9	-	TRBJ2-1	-	TGTGCCAGCAGCGTAGGAGGGGAAGGTGTCAATGAGCAGTTCTTC	CASSVGGEGVNEQFF
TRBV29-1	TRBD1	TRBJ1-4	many	TGCAGCGTAGGACAGGCGCCAGGTGGTGAAAAACTGTTTTTT	CSVGQAPGGEKLFF
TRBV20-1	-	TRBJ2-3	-	TGCAGTGCTACCCGGGACTCGAGCACAGATACGCAGTATTTT	CSATRDSSTDTQYF
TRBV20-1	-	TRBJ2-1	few	TGCAGTGCTAGATATGGCTATGAGCAGTTCTTC	CSARYGYEQFF
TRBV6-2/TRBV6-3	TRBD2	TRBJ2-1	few	TGTGCCAGCAGTTACGTCCGAGGAAGCGCGGGACTAAACTACAATGAGCAGTTCTTC	CASSYVRGSAGLNYNEQFF
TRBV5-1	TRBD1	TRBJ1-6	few	TGCGCCAGCAGCTTGTGGACAGGGAACGGTTCACCCCTCCACTTT	CASSLWTGNGSPLHF
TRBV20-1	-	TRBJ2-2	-	TGCAGTGCTAGAGAGGGGAGCAGGGGAGCCGGGGAGCTGTTTTTT	CSAREGSRGAGELFF
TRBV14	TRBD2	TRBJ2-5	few	TGTGCCAGCAGCCAAGATAGGGCTAGCGGGTACCGACAGTACTTC	CASSQDRASGYRQYF
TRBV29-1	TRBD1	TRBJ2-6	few	TGCAGCGTAAAGGGGGCACACTCTGGGGCCAACGTCCTGACTTTC	CSVKGAHSGANVLTF
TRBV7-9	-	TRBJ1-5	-	TGTGCCAGCAGCGCACCGGGACACATGAATCAGCCCCAGCATTTT	CASSAPGHMNQPQHF
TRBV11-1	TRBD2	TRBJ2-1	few	TGTGCCAGCAGCTTAGACGGACTAGCGGGAGGATCAAACAATGAGCAGTTCTTC	CASSLDGLAGGSNNEQFF
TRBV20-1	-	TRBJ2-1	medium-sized	TGCAGTGCTAGAGATCCAACCTACAATGAGCAGTTCTTC	CSARDPTYNEQFF
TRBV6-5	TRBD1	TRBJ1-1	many	TGTGCCAGCAGTTACTCCTACAGGGGGGACACTGAAGCTTTCTTT	CASSYSYRGDTEAFF
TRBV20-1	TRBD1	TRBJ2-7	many	TGCAGTGCTAGGGCTTGGACAGGGTTGAACGAGCAGTACTTC	CSARAWTGLNEQYF
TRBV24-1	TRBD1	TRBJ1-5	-	TGTGCCACCAGTGATTCGGACAGGGGAAATCAGCCCCAGCATTTT	CATSDSDRGNQPQHF
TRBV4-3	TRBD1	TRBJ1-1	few	TGCGCCAGCAGCCAGGGGACAGGGGAAACTGAAGCTTTCTTT	CASSQGTGETEAFF
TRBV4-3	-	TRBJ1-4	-	TGCGCCAGCAGCCAAGATCTTCCGGGGGAAAAACTGTTTTTT	CASSQDLPGEKLFF
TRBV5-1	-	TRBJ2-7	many	TGCGCCAGCAGCCCCTCCGGGAACTACGAGCAGTACTTC	CASSPSGNYEQYF
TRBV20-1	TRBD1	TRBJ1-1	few	TGCAGTGCTAAGAAACGGGACAGGGAGCCTGAAGCTTTCTTT	CSAKKRDREPEAFF
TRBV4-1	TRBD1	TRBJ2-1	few	TGCGCCAGCAGCCAAGAGGGGACAGGGGCCTACAATGAGCAGTTCTTC	CASSQEGTGAYNEQFF
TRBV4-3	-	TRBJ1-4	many	TGCGCCAGCAGCCAAGTTGCGGGTGAAAAACTGTTTTTT	CASSQVAGEKLFF
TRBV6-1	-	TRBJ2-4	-	TGTGCCAGCAGTGGCAATAGCCTAGAGGGTGGAAACATTCAGTACTTC	CASSGNSLEGGNIQYF
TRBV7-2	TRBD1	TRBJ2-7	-	TGTGCCAGCAGCCCCCGGCCGACAGGGACCTACGAGCAGTACTTC	CASSPRPTGTYEQYF
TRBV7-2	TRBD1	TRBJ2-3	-	TGTGCCAGCAGCTTAGGGACAGGGTCGCAGTATTTT	CASSLGTGSQYF
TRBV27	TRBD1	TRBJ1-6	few	TGTGCCAGCAGTTTGGGACAGGGGGCTGATTCACCCCTCCACTTT	CASSLGQGADSPLHF
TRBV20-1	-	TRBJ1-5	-	TGCAGTGCTACCGTACAGGGCAATCAGCCCCAGCATTTT	CSATVQGNQPQHF
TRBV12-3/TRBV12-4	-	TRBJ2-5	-	TGTGCCAGCAGTGGGGACACCGATAAGACCCAGTACTTC	CASSGDTDKTQYF
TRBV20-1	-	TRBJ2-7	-	TGCAGTGCTAGACCCTTTCCGGGACGGATCTACGAGCAGTACTTC	CSARPFPGRIYEQYF